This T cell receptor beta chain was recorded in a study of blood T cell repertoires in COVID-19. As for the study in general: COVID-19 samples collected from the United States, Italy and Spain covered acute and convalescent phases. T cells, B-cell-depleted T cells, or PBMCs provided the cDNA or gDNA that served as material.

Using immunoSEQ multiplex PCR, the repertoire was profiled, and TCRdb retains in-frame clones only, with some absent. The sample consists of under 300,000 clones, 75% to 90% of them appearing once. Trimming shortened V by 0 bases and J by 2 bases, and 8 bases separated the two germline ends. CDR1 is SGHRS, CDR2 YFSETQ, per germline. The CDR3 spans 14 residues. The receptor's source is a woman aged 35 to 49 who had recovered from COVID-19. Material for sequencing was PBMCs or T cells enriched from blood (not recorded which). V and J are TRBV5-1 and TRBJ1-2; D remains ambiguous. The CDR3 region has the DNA TGCGCCAGCAGCTTGGTGAGTCTCAACTATGGCTACACCTTC. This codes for CASSLVSLNYGYTF.